Below, one TCR beta chain is given with its context. Its antigen is not identified. The source of the sample is a study of response to subunit inactivated influenza vaccine. Using its own MiXCR run on the RT-PCR reads, TCRdb lists one record per CDR3 protein. The sample includes a few hundred thousand distinct CDR3 sequences, 21% of them seen just once. Study results and limitations: Each seasonal influenza vaccination recruits few new T cells, the authors suggested.

The CDR3 runs to 13 residues. V shed 5 bases and J 11 bases; nucleotides not matched to a gene: 4. Germline CDR1 reads SGHTA; CDR2 reads FQGNSA. The sample consisted of PBMCs from blood, taken about 20 months after vaccination. The chain recombines TRBV7-2 with TRBJ2-4; 12 bases align to TRBD1. This clonotype was sampled from a man aged 50-75 years who received an inactivated influenza vaccine. Here the CDR3 DNA reads TGTGCCAGCAGCATGGGACAGGGGGCATTTCAGTACTTC. Translated, it gives CASSMGQGAFQYF.